The 16 T cell receptor beta chains reported below all come from one sample, sequenced in a study of T cells expressing NK-cell markers. TCRdb re-called the 5' RACE reads; one entry per CDR3 protein, DNA not given. This sample's clone table lists about 160,000 distinct CDR3 sequences. The specimen was blood T cells: a sorted CD56 or NKG2C T cell subset, CD4+ or CD8+ T cells, or bulk PBMC T cells (not recorded which). Receptors originate from a man aged 18-70 years in good health.

The chain couples TRBV28 to TRBJ2-7; absent DNA, TCRdb's TRBD1 call cannot be checked. CDR1 and CDR2 from the germline V gene are MDHEN and SYDVKM. The CDR3 covers 15 residues. CDR3 in amino acids: CASRYRTGHSYEQYF.

This rearrangement joins TRBV7-6 to TRBJ2-3. Germline V CDR1 and CDR2: SGHVS, FNYEAQ. The CDR3 spans 16 residues. The CDR3 loop reads CASSLRSASSTDTQYF.

This chain links TRBV28 with TRBJ2-3. The germline V gene encodes CDR1 MDHEN and CDR2 SYDVKM. CDR3 length: 15 amino acids. The CDR3 sequence is CASSLEIIKSDTQYF. Drawing the rest from reference TRBV28 and TRBJ2-3, the complete variable domain is DVKVTQSSRYLVKRTGEKVFLECVQDMDHENMFWYRQDPGLGLRLIYFSYDVKMKEKGDIPEGYSVSREKKERFSLILESASTNQTSMYLCASSLEIIKSDTQYFGPGTRLTVL.

The chain recombines TRBV5-1 with TRBJ1-1. The CDR3 consists of 13 residues. Per the germline V gene, CDR1 is SGHRS and CDR2 is YFSETQ. The CDR3 sequence is CASSLGWGTEAFF.

The J gene is TRBJ2-4, the V gene TRBV6-1. The CDR3 sequence is 13 residues long. CDR1 is MNHNS, CDR2 SASEGT, per germline. The CDR3 loop reads CASIGRAKNIQYF.

The J gene is TRBJ2-1, the V gene TRBV6-5; TCRdb names TRBD1, which stays unverified in the absence of DNA. CDR1 is MNHEY, CDR2 SVGAGI, per germline. The CDR3 extends over 13 amino acids. The CDR3 spells CASSYSSGGFQFF.

The rearrangement joins TRBV7-6 to TRBJ2-7; with no DNA, the TCRdb D assignment of TRBD1 cannot be verified. The CDR3 runs to 17 residues. Germline CDR1 and CDR2: SGHVS and FNYEAQ. The CDR3 is CASSLGPQGEKLDEQYF.

The chain employs TRBV6-5 and TRBJ1-1. The germline V gene has CDR1 MNHEY and CDR2 SVGAGI. This CDR3 has 15 amino acids. The CDR3 sequence is CASSLSGGVNTEAFF.

The CDR3 sequence is CASSLYRGTNTEAFF. The genes are TRBV11-1 and TRBJ1-1; with no DNA, the TCRdb D assignment of TRBD1 cannot be verified. The CDR3 length is 15 residues. CDR1 and CDR2 (germline): SGHAT, FQDESV (reference sequence).

The gene calls are TRBV5-6 and TRBJ1-3; no DNA is available, so the TRBD1 call from TCRdb remains unchecked. CDR3 length: 15 amino acids. Looked up from germline, CDR1 is SGHDT and CDR2 is YYEEEE. CDR3: CASSNNPGSGNTIYF.

The chain employs TRBV13 and TRBJ2-4; TCRdb's D gene call, TRBD2, goes unchecked for lack of DNA. The V gene's germline CDR1 is PRHDT and CDR2 FYEKMQ (reference sequence). The CDR3 covers 18 residues. The CDR3 spells CASSFTSGGGPEENIQYF. Full variable domain (missing parts from reference TRBV13 and TRBJ2-4): AAGVIQSPRHLIKEKRETATLKCYPIPRHDTVYWYQQGPGQDPQFLISFYEKMQSDKGSIPDRFSAQQFSDYHSELNMSSLELGDSALYFCASSFTSGGGPEENIQYFGAGTRLSVL.

The chain is built from TRBV11-2 and TRBJ2-1. Germline V gene data show CDR1 as SGHAT and CDR2 as FQNNGV. This CDR3 has 15 residues. CDR3 sequence: CASSFFDRSHNEQFF.

This sequence joins TRBV29-1 and TRBJ2-7. CDR1 SQVTM and CDR2 ANQGSEA come from the germline V gene. The CDR3 runs to 15 residues. The CDR3 protein is CSVEDRSAFTYEQYF.

The chain has TRBV2 and TRBJ2-1; there is no DNA to check the TCRdb D call of TRBD1. The CDR3 is made up of 15 amino acids. Germline CDR1 SNHLY, CDR2 FYNNEI. CDR3 sequence: CASSETRGGYNEQFF.

The genes are TRBV5-4 and TRBJ2-3; TCRdb picks TRBD2, but there is no DNA to check that call. CDR1 is SGHNT, CDR2 YYREEE, per germline (reference sequence). This CDR3 is 18 amino acids long. The CDR3 sequence: CARGKGLAGSASTDTQYF.

The chain is built from TRBV7-9 and TRBJ2-7; no DNA is available, so the TRBD1 call from TCRdb remains unchecked. CDR3 length equals 13 residues. In germline, CDR1 is SEHNR, CDR2 FQNEAQ (reference sequence). This CDR3 is CASSRSTGYEQYF.